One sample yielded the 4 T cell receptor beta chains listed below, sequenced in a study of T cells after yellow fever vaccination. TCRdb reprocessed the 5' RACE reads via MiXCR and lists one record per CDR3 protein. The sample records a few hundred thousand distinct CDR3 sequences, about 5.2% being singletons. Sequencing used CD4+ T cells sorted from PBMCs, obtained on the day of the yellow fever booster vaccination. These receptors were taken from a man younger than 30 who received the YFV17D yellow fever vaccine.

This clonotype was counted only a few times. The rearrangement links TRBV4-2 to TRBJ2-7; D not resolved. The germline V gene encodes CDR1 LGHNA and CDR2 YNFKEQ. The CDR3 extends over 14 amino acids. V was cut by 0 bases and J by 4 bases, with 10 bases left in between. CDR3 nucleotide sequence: TGTGCCAGCAGCCAAGATAGCAGCCGTTACGAGCAGTACGTC. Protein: CASSQDSSRYEQYV.

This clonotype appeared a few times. CDR3 sequence (DNA): TGTGCCTGGAGTGTACCCGGGTCACCCTACAATGAGCAGTTCTTC. Its translation: CAWSVPGSPYNEQFF. The rearrangement uses TRBV30 and TRBJ2-1; D unresolved. The CDR3 runs 15 residues. Germline lookup yields CDR1 GTSNPN and CDR2 SVGIG (reference sequence). V lost 0 bases and J lost 2, with 11 bases in between.

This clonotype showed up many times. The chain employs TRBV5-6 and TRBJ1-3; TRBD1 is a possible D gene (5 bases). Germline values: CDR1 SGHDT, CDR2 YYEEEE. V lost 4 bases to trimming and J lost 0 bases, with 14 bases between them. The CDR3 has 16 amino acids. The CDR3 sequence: CASSVTGPTSGNTIYF. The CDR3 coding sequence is TGTGCCAGCAGCGTTACGGGACCGACCTCTGGAAACACCATATATTTT.

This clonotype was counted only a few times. CDR3 nucleotide sequence: TGTGCCAGCAGCGTAGGAGTACAGTTAGGAGATACGCAGTATTTT. Encoded protein: CASSVGVQLGDTQYF. The chain recombines TRBV9 with TRBJ2-3; D call uncertain. This CDR3 comprises 15 residues. The ends were cut back, 0 bases at V and 5 bases at J, with 13 bases in the middle. CDR1 and CDR2 (germline): SGDLS, YYNGEE.